This T cell receptor (beta chain) was identified during a study of identical twins' blood T cells (dated by TCRdb to the early 2010s). Context from the whole study: Approximately 52 million Illumina reads were obtained across about twelve libraries, comprising six alpha-chain and six beta-chain libraries. To assess how genetics influences repertoire formation, the study used next-generation sequencing to compare the TCR alpha and beta chain repertoires of three pairs of monozygous twins. Results the study describes overall, beyond this receptor: Among the most abundant TCRbeta clonotypes, more CDR3 sequences were shared by each donor with her twin than with unrelated donors. Validation by independent studies was stated to be required for the proposed role of the TCRalpha J segment in MHC recognition during thymic selection. How many CDR3 clonotypes two donors shared depended mainly on the product of their cloneset sizes, and the twins did not clearly stray from this trend. Because the twins were reared together, environmental influences could not be excluded as an explanation for twin similarity. V gene usage, even among non-selected out-of-frame TCRbeta clonotypes, was reported to be markedly more similar within twin pairs than between unrelated donors.

Sequences SGHTA (CDR1) and FQGNSA (CDR2) are obtained from the germline V gene. V lost 5 bases and J lost 0 bases; the stretch between them is 15 bases long. The CDR3, cysteine through phenylalanine, is 16 amino acids long. The entry retains the CDR3 DNA only, 48 bases that are in frame from base 1. The donors were six healthy women who made up three monozygous twin pairs. Each of the three twin pairs had been raised together, and the twins in each pair were thought likely to have encountered the same infectious agents and vaccines. TCR cDNA libraries were prepared from RNA that had been isolated from peripheral blood mononuclear cells. Library preparation was by 5' RACE. Sequencing was performed on an Illumina Genome Analyzer IIx. The RNA-based TCR cDNA libraries were made using a previously described protocol that was modified in several ways. To prevent cross-contamination, sample-specific barcodes were added to both ends of each TCR cDNA library during cDNA synthesis and amplification. As for the original processing: Between about 90,000 and nearly 500,000 clonotypes were identified per individual, with roughly 2.2 to 3.6 million CDR3-containing reads per library. Reads with improper barcode index combinations were discarded, and clonesets were then built for each library with the MiTCR software. While assembling CDR3 clonotypes, MiTCR corrected PCR and sequencing errors and either filtered or rescued low-quality reads. Artificial out-of-frame clonotypes were mapped to in-frame sequences, with one indel allowed in the CDR3, and then removed. Similarity in V and J gene usage between donors was calculated as the Jensen-Shannon divergence divided by the mean entropy. TCRdb's own reprocessing of the public reads used fastp at Q25 and MiXCR and kept productive beta chains. Rows merge per CDR3 protein into single entries with the most common DNA and genes. What appears here as the V and J calls and clone size reflects TCRdb's work, not the paper's. This sample has a few hundred thousand distinct CDR3 sequences in its table, and about 28% of those were observed once. The ten largest clonotypes hold around 5.6% of the sample.

At least ten counts were recorded for this clonotype. Its antigen remains undetermined. Qualities for individual bases were not recorded, and no much larger clone is one base off. Specimen: PBMCs. The source is a woman aged 18-49 years in good health. Rearrangement joined TRBV7-2 to TRBJ2-3, with the D gene call left open. CDR3 protein: CASSKQSDLSTDTQYF. The nucleotide sequence is given as TGTGCCAGCAGCAAACAAAGCGACCTAAGCACAGATACGCAGTATTTT.